This is a list of T cell receptor beta chains from one sample in a study of blood T cell repertoires in COVID-19. Using immunoSEQ multiplex PCR, the repertoire was profiled, and TCRdb retains in-frame clones only, with some absent. The table records 150,000 or so clones, around 87% of them present only once. Sequenced material: peripheral blood. These receptors were taken from a man aged 55 to 69 with COVID-19, enrolled during active disease. Both conserved end residues are part of each CDR3. Fields, in order: J gene, V gene, D gene, clone size, CDR3 DNA, CDR3 protein. A D gene is named only where the DNA matches it firmly. Clone sizes are given selectively: once, few, many, or a class where the clone is expanded.

j_gene: TRBJ1-5
v_gene: TRBV12-5
d_gene: -
abundance: -
CDR3nt: TGTGCTAGTGGTTTGGGACACCCTAGCAATCAGCCCCAGCATTTT
CDR3aa: CASGLGHPSNQPQHF

j_gene: TRBJ1-4
v_gene: TRBV6-5
d_gene: -
abundance: -
CDR3nt: TGTGCCAGCAGTTTTATGGGGGCCATTAATGAAAAACTGTTTTTT
CDR3aa: CASSFMGAINEKLFF

j_gene: TRBJ1-2
v_gene: TRBV28
d_gene: -
abundance: -
CDR3nt: TGTGCCAGCAGTTCTACGGGGAAGGGGACTAGCGGCTACACCTTC
CDR3aa: CASSSTGKGTSGYTF

j_gene: TRBJ1-5
v_gene: TRBV7-9
d_gene: -
abundance: -
CDR3nt: TGTGCCAGCAGCTTATGGGGCAGGGGCGGCAATCAGCCCCAGCATTTT
CDR3aa: CASSLWGRGGNQPQHF

j_gene: TRBJ1-1
v_gene: TRBV7-9
d_gene: -
abundance: -
CDR3nt: TGTGCCAGCAGCACCGGACCGGGGGACGGCACTGAAGCTTTCTTT
CDR3aa: CASSTGPGDGTEAFF

j_gene: TRBJ1-1
v_gene: TRBV19
d_gene: TRBD1
abundance: -
CDR3nt: TGTGCCAGTAGTGGGACAGGGGGTGGTATAAACACTGAAGCTTTCTTT
CDR3aa: CASSGTGGGINTEAFF

j_gene: TRBJ2-7
v_gene: TRBV9
d_gene: TRBD1
abundance: -
CDR3nt: TGTGCCAGCAGCGTAGCCCGACAGGGGGCGCTGGGAGAGCAGTACTTC
CDR3aa: CASSVARQGALGEQYF

j_gene: TRBJ1-1
v_gene: TRBV9
d_gene: TRBD1
abundance: once
CDR3nt: TGTGCCAGCAGCGGGGACAGGGGATCTGGTTTGACTGAAGCTTTCTTT
CDR3aa: CASSGDRGSGLTEAFF

j_gene: TRBJ1-6
v_gene: TRBV12-3/TRBV12-4
d_gene: -
abundance: -
CDR3nt: TGTGCCAGCAGCCAACCGGGTTCACCCCTCCACTTT
CDR3aa: CASSQPGSPLHF

j_gene: TRBJ2-7
v_gene: TRBV12-5
d_gene: -
abundance: -
CDR3nt: TGTGCTAGTGGTTTGGAACCAGGGGGGAACTACGAGCAGTACTTC
CDR3aa: CASGLEPGGNYEQYF

j_gene: TRBJ1-5
v_gene: TRBV21-1
d_gene: -
abundance: -
CDR3nt: TGTGCCAGCAGCCTACGACAGGGGGCGCGAAAGAGCAATCAGCCCCAGCATTTT
CDR3aa: CASSLRQGARKSNQPQHF

j_gene: TRBJ1-6
v_gene: TRBV6-5
d_gene: TRBD1
abundance: -
CDR3nt: TGTGCCAGCAGTTACTCGAGGACAGGTCATTCACCCCTCCACTTT
CDR3aa: CASSYSRTGHSPLHF

j_gene: TRBJ2-3
v_gene: TRBV18
d_gene: -
abundance: once
CDR3nt: TGTGCCAGCTCCTCTAGGACAGAAAGCACAGATACGCAGTATTTT
CDR3aa: CASSSRTESTDTQYF

j_gene: TRBJ1-1
v_gene: TRBV13
d_gene: -
abundance: -
CDR3nt: TGTGCCAGCAGATCCGGGGTTACTGAAGCTTTCTTT
CDR3aa: CASRSGVTEAFF

j_gene: TRBJ1-2
v_gene: TRBV4-2
d_gene: -
abundance: -
CDR3nt: TGTGCCAGCAGCCAAGAGGAGAACTATGGCTACACCTTC
CDR3aa: CASSQEENYGYTF

j_gene: TRBJ1-1
v_gene: TRBV6-5
d_gene: -
abundance: -
CDR3nt: TGTGCCAGCAGTTACGCCTCGAGGACTGAAGCTTTCTTT
CDR3aa: CASSYASRTEAFF

j_gene: TRBJ2-5
v_gene: TRBV7-9
d_gene: -
abundance: once
CDR3nt: TGTGCCAGCAGCTCCGGGGTTCTGTACCAAGAGACCCAGTACTTC
CDR3aa: CASSSGVLYQETQYF

j_gene: TRBJ1-1
v_gene: TRBV6-5
d_gene: -
abundance: -
CDR3nt: TGTGCCAGCAGCCCAGGGTTAGGGAACACTGAAGCTTTCTTT
CDR3aa: CASSPGLGNTEAFF

j_gene: TRBJ2-7
v_gene: TRBV30
d_gene: TRBD1
abundance: -
CDR3nt: TGTGCCTGGAGTGTAGGATCCAGGGGGTCCTACGAGCAGTACTTC
CDR3aa: CAWSVGSRGSYEQYF

j_gene: TRBJ2-3
v_gene: TRBV6-5
d_gene: -
abundance: few
CDR3nt: TGTGCCAGCAGTCAGCGGGATACGCAGTATTTT
CDR3aa: CASSQRDTQYF

j_gene: TRBJ2-7
v_gene: TRBV13
d_gene: TRBD1
abundance: -
CDR3nt: TGTGCCAGCAGAGCTTACCACCTACAGGGGACCTCCTACGAGCAGTACTTC
CDR3aa: CASRAYHLQGTSYEQYF

j_gene: TRBJ1-4
v_gene: TRBV18
d_gene: -
abundance: once
CDR3nt: TGTGCCAGCTCACCCCTACAGGCAACTAATGAAAAACTGTTTTTT
CDR3aa: CASSPLQATNEKLFF

j_gene: TRBJ1-3
v_gene: TRBV9
d_gene: -
abundance: -
CDR3nt: TGTGCCAGCAGCTCATTCTCTGGAAACACCATATATTTT
CDR3aa: CASSSFSGNTIYF

j_gene: TRBJ2-7
v_gene: TRBV19
d_gene: -
abundance: once
CDR3nt: TGTGCCAGTAGTATCTCAGGCACCTACGAGCAGTACTTC
CDR3aa: CASSISGTYEQYF

j_gene: TRBJ1-5
v_gene: TRBV21-1
d_gene: -
abundance: -
CDR3nt: TGTGCCAGCAGCAAATCAGGGTGGAAAGGCAATCAGCCCCAGCATTTT
CDR3aa: CASSKSGWKGNQPQHF

j_gene: TRBJ2-4
v_gene: TRBV7-9
d_gene: -
abundance: -
CDR3nt: TGTGCCAGCAGCTTAGCGGAGGACATTCAGTACTTC
CDR3aa: CASSLAEDIQYF

j_gene: TRBJ1-2
v_gene: TRBV27
d_gene: TRBD1
abundance: -
CDR3nt: TGTGCCAGCACCCTCTCCCTTGACAGGGCGGTAAAAGCTAACTATGGCTACACCTTC
CDR3aa: CASTLSLDRAVKANYGYTF

j_gene: TRBJ1-3
v_gene: TRBV7-2
d_gene: -
abundance: few
CDR3nt: TGTGCCAGCAGCTTAGCGCTTACGGGGTCTGGAAACACCATATATTTT
CDR3aa: CASSLALTGSGNTIYF

j_gene: TRBJ1-5
v_gene: TRBV18
d_gene: -
abundance: -
CDR3nt: TGTGCCAGCTCACCATATTCTGGGGCAAACCAGCCCCAGCATTTT
CDR3aa: CASSPYSGANQPQHF

j_gene: TRBJ1-2
v_gene: TRBV2
d_gene: -
abundance: once
CDR3nt: TGTGCCAGCAAGGAGGGAACCTATGGCTACACCTTC
CDR3aa: CASKEGTYGYTF

j_gene: TRBJ2-3
v_gene: TRBV18
d_gene: -
abundance: -
CDR3nt: TGTGCCAGCTCACCCCTCCCAGTGAGCACAGATACGCAGTATTTT
CDR3aa: CASSPLPVSTDTQYF

j_gene: TRBJ1-1
v_gene: TRBV23-1
d_gene: -
abundance: -
CDR3nt: TGCGCCAGCACCCCGATTAAAGCCCTCACTGAAGCTTTCTTT
CDR3aa: CASTPIKALTEAFF

j_gene: TRBJ2-1
v_gene: TRBV30
d_gene: TRBD2
abundance: few
CDR3nt: TGTGCCTGGAACCGACTAGCGGGTAGTTCCAATGAGCAGTTCTTC
CDR3aa: CAWNRLAGSSNEQFF

j_gene: TRBJ1-1
v_gene: TRBV7-6
d_gene: -
abundance: -
CDR3nt: TGTGCCAGCAGCCCGCGGGACGCCAGCGTCACTGAAGCTTTCTTT
CDR3aa: CASSPRDASVTEAFF

j_gene: TRBJ1-2
v_gene: TRBV19
d_gene: -
abundance: once
CDR3nt: TGTGCCAGTAGTATCCTCGGGCCCCGGAGGGGCTACACCTTC
CDR3aa: CASSILGPRRGYTF

j_gene: TRBJ1-2
v_gene: TRBV28
d_gene: -
abundance: -
CDR3nt: TGTGCCAGCAGTGTAGGAGGGTCGGAGGGCTACACCTTC
CDR3aa: CASSVGGSEGYTF

j_gene: TRBJ1-1
v_gene: TRBV11-2
d_gene: -
abundance: -
CDR3nt: TGTGCCAGCAGCCCAGGGCCTATTGAAGCTTTCTTT
CDR3aa: CASSPGPIEAFF

j_gene: TRBJ1-5
v_gene: TRBV3-1/TRBV3-2
d_gene: TRBD1
abundance: few
CDR3nt: TGTGCCAGCAGCCAACAGACAGGGGGCAATCAGCCCCAGCATTTT
CDR3aa: CASSQQTGGNQPQHF

j_gene: TRBJ2-7
v_gene: TRBV14
d_gene: TRBD2
abundance: few
CDR3nt: TGTGCCAGCAGCCAGAGGCCTAGCGGGAGGTTCTACGAGCAGTACTTC
CDR3aa: CASSQRPSGRFYEQYF

j_gene: TRBJ1-4
v_gene: TRBV5-1
d_gene: -
abundance: -
CDR3nt: TGCGCCAGCAGCGGGAGCCGGGGTTCTAATGAAAAACTGTTTTTT
CDR3aa: CASSGSRGSNEKLFF

j_gene: TRBJ2-6
v_gene: TRBV30
d_gene: -
abundance: -
CDR3nt: TGTGCCTGGAGTGTACGGCCAGGCCCCCAAACTTTC
CDR3aa: CAWSVRPGPQTF

j_gene: TRBJ1-2
v_gene: TRBV10-3
d_gene: TRBD1
abundance: once
CDR3nt: TGTGCCATCAGTGAGTCGGTTCTATTAGGGGGCGCAAGGAGTCGGGGCTACACCTTC
CDR3aa: CAISESVLLGGARSRGYTF